This TCR beta chain appears in the sequencing data of a study of CD8 T cells in ankylosing spondylitis. Study-wide points: Ankylosing spondylitis blood seemed to carry a telltale TCR beta motif made of fewer than 10 highly homologous variants.

TCRdb recomputed calls from the 5' RACE reads with MiXCR, one row per CDR3 protein. The sample yields under 150,000 distinct CDR3 sequences, approximately 17% seen once. This CDR3 is built from 18 residues. Trimming removed 2 bases at V and 0 bases at J, with 18 bases between. Germline loops: CDR1 MNHEY, CDR2 SVGAGI. Only a few counts were recorded for this clonotype. Its antigen is unknown. Specimen: blood, either unsorted or a sorted T cell fraction (not recorded which). The gene calls are TRBV6-5 and TRBJ2-3; weak D call: TRBD1 (6 bases). The receptor's source is a male donor with ankylosing spondylitis. This chain's CDR3 is CASSYPQETGSSTDTQYF. As DNA, the CDR3 is TGTGCCAGCAGTTACCCACAGGAGACAGGTTCTAGCACAGATACGCAGTATTTT.